The present TCR beta chain was sequenced within a study of blood T cell repertoires in COVID-19. The germline CDR1 and CDR2 sequences are LGHDT and YNNKEL (reference sequence). The CDR3 totals 15 residues. J lost 4 bases, V lost 2 bases, and 1 base had no gene match. The table came from immunoSEQ multiplex PCR; TCRdb's copy has only in-frame clones and leaves some out. The table has 150,000 to 200,000 clones, 70% to 85% seen once. The specimen was peripheral blood. The V gene is TRBV3-1 (or the pseudogene TRBV3-2), the J gene TRBJ2-3; the match to TRBD2 covers 12 bases. The source of this sequence is a man aged 60 to 75 who had recovered from COVID-19. CDR3 coding DNA: TGTGCCAGCAGCCAACCTAGCGGGGGGGCAGATACGCAGTATTTT. This translates into CASSQPSGGADTQYF.